This TCR beta chain appears in the sequencing data of a study of cytomegalovirus exposure and HLA in healthy donors. Study-wide points: A few CMV-associated chains proved CMV antigen-specific in vitro. The study put 150 or so TCR beta chains on its list as cytomegalovirus-associated. Reported performance of the classifier showed diagnosis of cytomegalovirus status with high specificity and sensitivity.

For this clone: Its target is unknown.

The donors were in the roughly 120-subject validation cohort, distinct from the approximately 730-subject first cohort. Here immunoSEQ multiplex PCR was the method, and the copy in TCRdb shows in-frame clones only, minus some. The sample records 280,000 or so clones, roughly 90% being singletons. Germline CDR1 reads LNHNV; CDR2 reads YYDKDF (reference sequence). The CDR3 sequence is 16 residues long. Trimming stripped 1 base from V and 0 bases from J, with 12 bases between. Sequenced input: PBMCs. This TCR came from a young woman in good health and CMV-seronegative. The gene calls are TRBV15 and TRBJ1-2; no clear D gene. CDR3 sequence: CATSRGAPRANYGYTF. In DNA, the CDR3 is TGTGCCACCAGCAGAGGGGCCCCCAGAGCTAACTATGGCTACACCTTC.